This TCR beta chain came from a study of radiotherapy plus CTLA-4 blockade in lung cancer. The length of the CDR3 is 13 residues. Germline V CDR1 and CDR2: SNHLY, FYNNEI. V trimming: 7 bases; J trimming: 7 bases; junction bases outside the gene matches: 5. The protocol was immunoSEQ multiplex PCR, while the TCRdb copy is restricted to in-frame clones and leaves out a portion. Altogether approximately 99,000 clones are present, roughly 88% being singletons, with the ten largest covering 4.9%. Receiving focal radiation plus CTLA-4 blockade with ipilimumab were patients who had chemo-refractory metastatic non-small-cell lung cancer.

This clonotype was obtained from a human donor with non-small cell lung cancer that progressed on radiotherapy plus ipilimumab. The V and J genes are TRBV2 and TRBJ2-7; the match to TRBD2 covers 12 bases. The sequencing used peripheral blood, collected from a patient treated with radiotherapy plus ipilimumab. The CDR3, as DNA: TGTGCCAGCAACAGACTAGCGGGAGAAGAGCAGTACTTC. This gives the protein CASNRLAGEEQYF.